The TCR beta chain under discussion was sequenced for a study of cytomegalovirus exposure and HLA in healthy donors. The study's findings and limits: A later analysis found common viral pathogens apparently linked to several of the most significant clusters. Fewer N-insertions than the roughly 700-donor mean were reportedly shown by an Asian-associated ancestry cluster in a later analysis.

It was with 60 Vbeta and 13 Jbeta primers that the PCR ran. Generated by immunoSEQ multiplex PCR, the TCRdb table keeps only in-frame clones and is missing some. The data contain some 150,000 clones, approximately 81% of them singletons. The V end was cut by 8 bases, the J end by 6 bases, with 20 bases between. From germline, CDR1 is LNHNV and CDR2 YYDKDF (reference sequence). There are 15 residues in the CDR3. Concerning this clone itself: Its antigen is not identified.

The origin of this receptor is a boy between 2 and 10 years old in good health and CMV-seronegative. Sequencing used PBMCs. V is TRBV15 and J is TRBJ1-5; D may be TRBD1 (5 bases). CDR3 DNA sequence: TGTGCCACCGCCGCCTTCCCGGACATAACTCAGCCCCAGCATTTT. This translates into CATAAFPDITQPQHF.